The clone carrying this T cell receptor beta chain was observed many times. Antigen specificity is unknown. The data derive from a study of T cells in Graves' hyperthyroidism and ophthalmopathy. Study background: Peripheral blood samples were taken at initial diagnosis, prior to any treatment. Study-wide findings and caveats: Ophthalmopathy onset followed model prediction by a median about 6.5 months.

Stability of Graves' hyperthyroidism was defined as absent ophthalmopathy progression within 18 months. The CDR3 covers 17 residues. Unmatched junction bases numbered 8, after V lost 2 bases and J lost 5 bases. TCR beta CDR3 regions were amplified from RNA transcripts. The HTBI primer set drove a first-round RT-PCR of the TCR CDR3. TCRdb reprocessed the multiplex PCR reads with MiXCR, giving one entry per CDR3 protein. In the table there are approximately 590,000 distinct CDR3 sequences, roughly 14% of which are singletons. Sequencing was done on a sample of blood. V gene TRBV12-3 or TRBV12-4 combines with J gene TRBJ2-2; 10 bases align to TRBD2. This sequence was found in a woman in her 30s with Graves' hyperthyroidism. The CDR3 nucleotides read TGTGCCAGCAGTTTACCTAGCGGGAGAGGAGGTACCGGGGAGCTGTTTTTT. Translated: CASSLPSGRGGTGELFF.